This T cell receptor (beta chain) originates from a study of cytomegalovirus exposure and HLA in healthy donors. Study-wide background: A prior analysis found fewer than 120 million unique TCR beta sequences from some 190 million T cells.

Amplification used 60 Vbeta primers and 13 Jbeta primers. TCRdb's table, derived via immunoSEQ multiplex PCR, lists solely in-frame clones and lacks some. This table holds around 120,000 clones, about 71% found once. The V gene's germline CDR1 is SGHTA and CDR2 FQGTGA. Trimming left V 1 base short and J 1 base short, with 10 bases between. There are 15 residues in the CDR3. Material: PBMCs. This TCR was recovered from a woman in her fifties or sixties in good health and CMV-seropositive. This rearrangement joins TRBV7-3 to TRBJ1-1; TRBD1 might be the D (6 bases). CDR3 protein: CASSLSRGWNTEAFF. The CDR3 region has the DNA TGTGCCAGCAGCTTAAGCAGGGGTTGGAACACTGAAGCTTTCTTT.